This T cell receptor (beta chain) was profiled in a study of T-cell memory formation after mild COVID-19. Study-wide results and caveats: The pre-infection memory compartment contained some responding clones, suggesting cross-reactive memory joined. Day 15 to 85 contracting clones showed balanced CD4/CD8; day 15 to 37 expanders favored CD4+.

Germline-derived CDR1 and CDR2 are SGHNT and YYREEE (reference sequence). The CDR3 spans 13 residues. Deletions cut 4 bases from V and 5 bases from J, with 10 bases between. Amplification by 5'RACE using constant-segment primers produced TCR alpha and TCR beta cDNA libraries that carried sample barcodes and UMIs. In TCRdb, the 5' RACE reads were re-called with MiXCR into one record per CDR3 protein. The data contain 300,000 to 350,000 distinct CDR3 sequences, roughly an eighth of them singletons. This clonotype was counted at least ten times. Antigen: not known. This chain links TRBV5-4 with TRBJ2-1; weak D call: TRBD1 (6 bases). Sequenced sample: PBMCs or a T cell subset sorted from them (not recorded which). This receptor was obtained from a man younger than 30 who had mild COVID-19 (a few samples of this study predate the infection). Cell type and time point are not known. The DNA of the CDR3 is TGTGCCAGCAGCCCTCAGGGGAACAATGAGCAGTTCTTC. Amino acids: CASSPQGNNEQFF.